A single TCR beta chain is shown here with its context. The entry originates in a study of shared clonotypes between healthy human individuals. The germline CDR1 and CDR2 sequences are SGHVS and FQNEAQ. Trimming took 5 bases from V and 9 from J; bases not matched to a gene: 10. The CDR3 runs to 15 residues. The assay was immunoSEQ multiplex PCR, and TCRdb's table has in-frame clones only and misses some. The sample lists 530,000 or so clones, about three quarters occurring once. This receptor was identified in a woman aged 40 to 55 in good health. Some clones in this sample may be carry-over from other donors' samples. The source material was PBMCs. The gene calls are TRBV7-8 and TRBJ2-1, with TRBD1 matching over 10 bases. The CDR3 DNA sequence: TGTGCCAGCAGCCCCCAGAGCCGACAGGGGGCTGAGCAGTTCTTC. Its protein is CASSPQSRQGAEQFF.